This T cell receptor (beta chain) was recorded in a study of blood T cell repertoires in COVID-19. Study context: Samples representing acute and convalescent COVID-19 were sourced from the United States, Italy and Spain.

The CDR3 totals 17 residues. The V gene's germline CDR1 is KGHSH and CDR2 LQKENI. V shed 3 bases and J 5 bases; nucleotides not matched to a gene: 11. As handled by the study authors: Amplification with reference gene primers provided the estimates of nucleated cell counts. The repertoire was sequenced with immunoSEQ multiplex PCR; TCRdb's copy has only in-frame clones and lacks some. V, J and clone size were drawn from that table, and D and trimming were deduced from the DNA. The sample lists approximately 240,000 clones, 84% occurring once. The chain combines TRBV18 with TRBJ2-1; 9 nucleotides line up with TRBD2. Sequencing used peripheral blood. This clonotype was sampled from a woman aged 60 to 75 who had recovered from COVID-19. CDR3 amino acids: CASSPLYSGGKNNEQFF. The CDR3 bases are TGTGCCAGCTCACCCCTCTATAGCGGGGGCAAAAACAATGAGCAGTTCTTC.